The 32 T cell receptor beta chains given below trace back to one sample, sequenced in a study of blood T cell repertoires in COVID-19. TCRdb keeps only in-frame clones here, not all; method: immunoSEQ multiplex PCR. The data show roughly 190,000 clones, with 88% seen just once and roughly 4.7% held by the top ten. The sequencing sample was made of peripheral blood. The receptors were gathered from a human donor in a cohort sampled during active COVID-19.

CDR3 residues: CASSPRVPKRSYNSPLHF. CDR3 in DNA: TGTGCCAGCAGTCCCAGGGTCCCTAAAAGGTCCTATAATTCACCCCTCCACTTT. This chain uses TRBV27 with TRBJ1-6; D is perhaps TRBD1 (5 bases). Looked up from germline, CDR1 is MNHEY and CDR2 is SMNVEV (reference sequence). The CDR3 has 18 amino acids. V was clipped by 5 bases and J by 1 base, with 18 bases between them.

The chain employs TRBV5-1 and TRBJ1-1, with D possibly being TRBD1 (6 bases). Trimming took off 4 bases at V and 5 bases at J, with 18 bases between the two ends. The V gene's germline CDR1 is SGHRS and CDR2 YFSETQ. There are 15 residues in the CDR3. CDR3 sequence: CASSPNTGWGTEAFF. CDR3 sequence (DNA): TGCGCCAGCAGCCCAAACACAGGGTGGGGAACTGAAGCTTTCTTT.

The gene calls are TRBV9 and TRBJ2-5; 11 bases agree with TRBD2. J gave up 7 bases and V 0 bases, and 5 bases lay outside the gene matches. The length of the CDR3 is 15 residues. In germline, CDR1 is SGDLS, CDR2 YYNGEE. The CDR3 DNA follows: TGTGCCAGCAGCGTAGTAGCGGGAGGGCTGGTGACCCAGTACTTC. Translated, it gives CASSVVAGGLVTQYF.

The CDR3 sequence: CSASGGGINDLNYYEQYF. As DNA, the CDR3 is TGCAGTGCTAGTGGCGGGGGGATTAACGACCTAAATTACTACGAGCAGTACTTC. The V and J genes are TRBV20-1 and TRBJ2-7; 8 positions match TRBD2. The length of the CDR3 is 18 residues. Unmatched junction bases numbered 19, after V lost 3 bases and J lost 3 bases. Germline CDR1 DFQATT, CDR2 SNEGSKA (reference sequence).

The rearrangement uses TRBV3-1 (or the pseudogene TRBV3-2) and TRBJ1-6; D call uncertain. Per germline, CDR1 LGHDT and CDR2 YNNKEL (reference sequence). This CDR3 spans 18 amino acids. V was shortened by 4 bases and J by 7 bases, with 23 bases between the two germline ends. The CDR3 DNA sequence: TGTGCCAGCAGCCCGAGCGGTCTGATAAAGCTAAGGAATTCACCCCTCCACTTT. It translates to CASSPSGLIKLRNSPLHF.

The chain carries TRBV12-3 or TRBV12-4 and TRBJ2-1; D not certain. Trimming removed 4 bases from V and 8 bases from J, with 6 bases in between. The CDR3 length is 11 residues. CDR3 sequence: CASSSLDEQFF. CDR3 DNA: TGTGCCAGCAGTTCTCTCGATGAGCAGTTCTTC.

This chain joins TRBV12-3 or TRBV12-4 and TRBJ2-4, with D hard to call. CDR3 length: 13 amino acids. V was pared by 2 bases and J by 2 bases, with 4 bases between. The CDR3 is CASSLRSKNIQYF. The CDR3 coding sequence is TGTGCCAGCAGTTTACGGTCCAAAAACATTCAGTACTTC.

J is TRBJ2-1 and V is TRBV11-2, with TRBD2 matching 11 bases. The CDR3 totals 17 residues. Looked up from germline, CDR1 is SGHAT and CDR2 is FQNNGV. J was trimmed by 8 bases and V by 1 base; bases with no gene match: 10. The CDR3 bases are TGTGCCAGCAGCTTAGCCCAAGTTAGCGGGAGGGCCCATGAGCAGTTCTTC. This encodes CASSLAQVSGRAHEQFF.

V gene TRBV30 combines with J gene TRBJ1-4, with D hard to call. This CDR3 region has 13 residues. The germline V gene has CDR1 GTSNPN and CDR2 SVGIG (reference sequence). V lost 1 base to trimming and J lost 7 bases, with 10 bases between them. CDR3 bases: TGTGCCTGGAGTGCCCCCGGCGGTGAAAAACTGTTTTTT. Residues: CAWSAPGGEKLFF.

The chain has TRBV7-9 and TRBJ1-2; weak D call: TRBD1 (6 bases). The CDR3 totals 15 residues. The germline CDR1 and CDR2 sequences are SEHNR and FQNEAQ (reference sequence). V was shortened by 2 bases and J by 4 bases, with 14 bases between the two germline ends. DNA for the CDR3: TGTGCCAGCAGCTTATCGGCAGGGGTGTTCTATGGCTACACCTTC. Translated, it gives CASSLSAGVFYGYTF.

This rearrangement joins TRBV5-1 to TRBJ2-7, with D maybe TRBD2 (5 bases). The CDR3 contains 14 residues. Germline CDR1 is SGHRS and CDR2 is YFSETQ. V was pared by 5 bases and J by 6 bases, with 18 bases between. The CDR3 loop reads CASRYMDWAGEQYF. The CDR3 DNA reads as TGCGCCAGCAGGTATATGGACTGGGCGGGCGAGCAGTACTTC. The full variable domain, in which reference TRBV5-1 and TRBJ2-7 provide the parts outside the CDR3, is KAGVTQTPRYLIKTRGQQVTLSCSPISGHRSVSWYQQTPGQGLQFLFEYFSETQRNKGNFPGRFSGRQFSNSRSEMNVSTLELGDSALYLCASRYMDWAGEQYFGPGTRLTVT.

The genes are TRBV10-1 and TRBJ1-2, with TRBD1 as a possible D gene (5 bases). Trimming shortened V by 0 bases and J by 8 bases, and 10 bases separated the two germline ends. This CDR3 comprises 13 residues. Germline V gene lookup returns CDR1 WNHNN and CDR2 SYGVQD (reference sequence). The CDR3 region has the DNA TGCGCCAGCAGTGAGTCGGGGCGAGGAGGCTACACCTTC. Residues: CASSESGRGGYTF.

The rearrangement uses TRBV25-1 and TRBJ1-2; D might be TRBD1 (6 bases). The germline gives CDR1 MGHDK, CDR2 SYGVNS. The CDR3 contains 14 residues. V gave up 5 bases and J gave up 6 bases, with 16 bases separating them. DNA of the CDR3: TGTGCCAGCAGTCTAACGACAGGAATTAATGGCTACACCTTC. It yields the protein CASSLTTGINGYTF.

The chain combines TRBV27 with TRBJ2-6, with D possibly being TRBD1 (5 bases). This CDR3 has 17 residues. Germline V gene lookup returns CDR1 MNHEY and CDR2 SMNVEV (reference sequence). V lost 2 bases and J lost 0, with 11 bases in between. DNA for the CDR3: TGTGCCAGCAGTTTAAAGGACACTAACTCTGGGGCCAACGTCCTGACTTTC. Its translation: CASSLKDTNSGANVLTF.

The chain uses TRBV30 and TRBJ2-1; 16 nucleotides line up with TRBD2. Germline loops: CDR1 GTSNPN, CDR2 SVGIG (reference sequence). The CDR3 totals 16 residues. V lost 3 bases and J lost 6; bases outside the gene matches: 5. DNA for the CDR3: TGTGCCTGGAGGGGGGGGACTAGCGGGAGGGCCAATGAGCAGTTCTTC. Translation gives CAWRGGTSGRANEQFF. The full variable domain, its missing parts supplied by reference TRBV30 and TRBJ2-1, is SQTIHQWPATLVQPVGSPLSLECTVEGTSNPNLYWYRQAAGRGLQLLFYSVGIGQISSEVPQNLSASRPQDRQFILSSKKLLLSDSGFYLCAWRGGTSGRANEQFFGPGTRLTVL.

The chain has TRBV6-5 and TRBJ2-1; 10 nucleotides align to TRBD2. This CDR3 has 14 residues. Germline V gene data show CDR1 as MNHEY and CDR2 as SVGAGI. J gave up 9 bases and V 6 bases, and 8 bases lay outside the gene matches. Here the CDR3 reads CASSWTSGWSEQFF. CDR3 sequence (DNA): TGTGCCAGCAGCTGGACTAGCGGTTGGAGTGAGCAGTTCTTC.

J is TRBJ2-3 and V is TRBV7-2, with a weak D call TRBD2 (6 bases). Trimming removed 0 bases from V and 4 bases from J, with 8 bases in between. The CDR3 has 14 residues. Germline CDR1 reads SGHTA; CDR2 reads FQGNSA. The CDR3 spells CASSLALAADTQYF. CDR3 DNA sequence: TGTGCCAGCAGCTTAGCACTAGCAGCAGATACGCAGTATTTT.

The V and J genes are TRBV3-1 (or the pseudogene TRBV3-2) and TRBJ2-3, with D unclear. The CDR3 totals 15 residues. The V gene lost 0 bases and the J gene lost 4 bases, with 11 bases spanning the gap. CDR1 is LGHDT and CDR2 is YNNKEL in the germline V gene (reference sequence). The CDR3 nucleotides are TGTGCCAGCAGCCAAGATCCGCTCGAGTCAGATACGCAGTATTTT. This translates into CASSQDPLESDTQYF.

The chain employs TRBV19 and TRBJ2-1, with TRBD2 matching 14 bases. The CDR3 is 15 residues long. From germline, CDR1 is LNHDA and CDR2 SQIVND (reference sequence). With V trimmed by 6 bases and J by 9 bases, 7 bases remained unmatched. The CDR3 here is CASRPGLAGVGEQFF. CDR3 in DNA: TGTGCCAGTAGACCGGGACTAGCGGGAGTCGGTGAGCAGTTCTTC.

The V and J genes are TRBV9 and TRBJ1-1, with no clear D. Germline V CDR1 and CDR2: SGDLS, YYNGEE. The length of the CDR3 is 14 residues. V gave up 0 bases and J gave up 6 bases, with 12 bases separating them. The CDR3 protein is CASSVAEGYPEAFF. CDR3 DNA sequence: TGTGCCAGCAGCGTAGCTGAGGGTTACCCTGAAGCTTTCTTT.

This rearrangement joins TRBV10-3 to TRBJ1-1; 8 bases map to TRBD1. CDR1 and CDR2 (germline): ENHRY, SYGVKD. The V gene end was trimmed by 2 bases and the J gene end by 10 bases; junction bases not matched to a gene: 3. The CDR3 sequence is 12 residues long. CDR3 region: CAISEGQGRAFF. The CDR3 nucleotides are TGTGCCATCAGTGAGGGACAGGGTCGAGCTTTCTTT.

CDR3 sequence (DNA): TGTGCCAGCAGTTATACATTTCAAGGGGCTCACACTGAAGCTTTCTTT. It specifies CASSYTFQGAHTEAFF. V gene TRBV6-2 or TRBV6-3 combines with J gene TRBJ1-1; tentatively, D is TRBD1 (5 bases). CDR1 and CDR2 (germline): MNHEY, SVGEGT. V lost 3 bases, J lost 3 bases, and 17 bases lay in between. CDR3 length: 16 amino acids.

The chain has TRBV10-2 and TRBJ2-4; tentatively, D is TRBD2 (6 bases). The CDR3 runs to 14 residues. The germline CDR1 and CDR2 sequences are WSHSY and SAAADI. V was trimmed by 8 bases and J by 7 bases, leaving 18 bases between them. CDR3 DNA sequence: TGCGCCAGCGCTCTTGTCAGGGAGGCTAACATTCAGTACTTC. Its protein product is CASALVREANIQYF.

This chain uses TRBV28 with TRBJ2-7, with D uncertain. Germline loops: CDR1 MDHEN, CDR2 SYDVKM. This CDR3 is built from 14 residues. V gave up 2 bases and J gave up 1 base, with 9 bases separating them. CDR3 in DNA: TGTGCCAGCAGTTTAAGACCGGGTTCCTACGAGCAGTACTTC. Residues: CASSLRPGSYEQYF.

J is TRBJ2-2 and V is TRBV28; perhaps TRBD2 as D (6 bases). Germline V CDR1 and CDR2: MDHEN, SYDVKM. This CDR3 comprises 17 residues. Trimming removed 2 bases at V and 2 bases at J, with 15 bases between. The chain's CDR3 is CASSLTGGAGNTGELFF. The CDR3 bases are TGTGCCAGCAGTTTAACAGGAGGGGCGGGTAACACCGGGGAGCTGTTTTTT.

This sequence joins TRBV6-6 and TRBJ1-2; TRBD1 matches 11 bases. V was clipped by 6 bases and J by 3 bases; unmatched bases: 3. The CDR3 totals 14 residues. Per germline, CDR1 MNHNY and CDR2 SVGAGI (reference sequence). The DNA for the CDR3 is TGTGCCAGCAGACTGGGACAGGGGGACTATGGCTACACCTTC. It encodes CASRLGQGDYGYTF.

This clone occurred a few times. The rearrangement joins TRBV10-2 to TRBJ2-1, with TRBD2 identical over 7 bases. The CDR3 length is 13 residues. V dropped 10 bases and J dropped 10; count of bases not matched to a gene: 13. The germline V gene encodes CDR1 WSHSY and CDR2 SAAADI. DNA of the CDR3: TGCGCCACCTTATCGGGGGGAGGGCGCGAGCAGTTCTTC. This codes for CATLSGGGREQFF.

Remarks on this clone: A junction boundary mismatches the germline segment, possibly from a read error. The chain recombines TRBV7-7 with TRBJ2-2; 8 nucleotides line up with TRBD1. Germline values: CDR1 SSHAT, CDR2 FNYEAQ (reference sequence). The CDR3 totals 14 residues. This chain's CDR3 is CASSDRGNTGELFF. DNA for the CDR3: TGTGCTAGCAGCGACAGGGGGAACACCGGGGAGCTGTTTTTT.

Comment on this clone: A read error may produce the germline difference seen at one junction end. The chain joins TRBV6-6 to TRBJ1-2; perhaps TRBD1 as D (6 bases). This CDR3 comprises 13 residues. The germline V gene has CDR1 MNHNY and CDR2 SVGAGI (reference sequence). The CDR3 is CVSSHGQLYGYTF. As DNA, the CDR3 is TGTGTCAGCAGTCACGGACAGCTCTATGGCTACACCTTC.

The genes are TRBV2 and TRBJ2-7, with D possibly matching TRBD2 (6 bases). Germline-derived CDR1 and CDR2 are SNHLY and FYNNEI. Between the trimmed V and J ends, which lost 8 bases and 6 bases, there was a span of 23 bases. The CDR3 runs 15 residues. CDR3 residues: CASGPRQGSGREQYF. CDR3 sequence (DNA): TGTGCCAGCGGCCCCCGGCAGGGTAGCGGTCGCGAGCAGTACTTC.

V usage is TRBV5-1 and J usage is TRBJ2-5, with TRBD1 identical over 7 bases. J gave up 2 bases and V 4 bases, and 8 bases lay outside the gene matches. Per germline, CDR1 SGHRS and CDR2 YFSETQ. This CDR3 is built from 15 residues. This CDR3 is CASSPRTGVQETQYF. CDR3 in DNA: TGCGCCAGCAGCCCCCGGACAGGCGTTCAAGAGACCCAGTACTTC.

The chain carries TRBV7-6 and TRBJ2-7; TRBD1 agrees at 7 bases. The CDR3 is 15 amino acids. J lost 0 bases, V lost 5 bases, and 7 bases had no gene match. Germline CDR1 and CDR2: SGHVS and FNYEAQ. The CDR3 sequence is CASSRTGQTSYEQYF. The CDR3 DNA is TGTGCCAGCAGCCGAACGGGACAGACCTCCTACGAGCAGTACTTC.